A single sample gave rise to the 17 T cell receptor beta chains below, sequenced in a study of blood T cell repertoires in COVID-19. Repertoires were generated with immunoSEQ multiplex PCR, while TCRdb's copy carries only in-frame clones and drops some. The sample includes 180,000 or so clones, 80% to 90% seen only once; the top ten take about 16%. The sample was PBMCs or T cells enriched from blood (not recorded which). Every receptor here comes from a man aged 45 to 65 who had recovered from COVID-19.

CDR3 in amino acids: CASRIGTVQETQYF. CDR3 sequence (DNA): TGTGCCAGCAGGATAGGGACTGTTCAAGAGACCCAGTACTTC. The J gene is TRBJ2-5, the V gene TRBV5-8, with D possibly being TRBD2 (6 bases). V lost 5 bases to trimming and J lost 2 bases, with 13 bases between them. The CDR3 is 14 amino acids. CDR1 is SGHTS, CDR2 YDEGEE, per germline. Together with reference TRBV5-8 and TRBJ2-5, the CDR3 gives the full variable domain: EAGVTQSPTHLIKTRGQQATLRCSPISGHTSVYWYQQALGLGLQFLLWYDEGEERNRGNFPPRFSGRQFPNYSSELNVNALELEDSALYLCASRIGTVQETQYFGPGTRLLVL.

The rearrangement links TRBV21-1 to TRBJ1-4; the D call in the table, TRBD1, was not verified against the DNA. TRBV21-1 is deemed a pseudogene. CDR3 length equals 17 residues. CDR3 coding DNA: TGTGCCAGCAGCAAAAAAGGGTCCGGGACAGCTGATGAAAAACTGTTTTTT. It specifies CASSKKGSGTADEKLFF.

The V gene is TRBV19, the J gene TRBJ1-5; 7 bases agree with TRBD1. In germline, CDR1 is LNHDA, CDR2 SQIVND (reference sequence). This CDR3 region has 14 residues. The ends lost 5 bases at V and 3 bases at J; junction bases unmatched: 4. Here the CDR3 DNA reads TGTGCCAGTAGTGGGGGGACAGTCAATCAGCCCCAGCATTTT. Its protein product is CASSGGTVNQPQHF.

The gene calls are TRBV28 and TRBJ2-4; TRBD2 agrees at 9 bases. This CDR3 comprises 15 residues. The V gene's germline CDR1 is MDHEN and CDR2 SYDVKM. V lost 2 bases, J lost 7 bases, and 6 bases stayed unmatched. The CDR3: CASSLGGGAGNIQYF. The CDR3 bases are TGTGCCAGCAGTTTAGGCGGGGGGGCCGGGAACATTCAGTACTTC.

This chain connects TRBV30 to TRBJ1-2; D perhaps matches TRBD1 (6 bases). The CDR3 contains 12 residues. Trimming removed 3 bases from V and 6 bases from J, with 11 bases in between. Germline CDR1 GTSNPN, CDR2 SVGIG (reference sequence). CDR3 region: CAWRTTGNGYTF. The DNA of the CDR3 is TGTGCCTGGAGGACCACAGGGAATGGCTACACCTTC.

CDR3: CASSQWLRGGMGAEAFF. CDR3 coding DNA: TGTGCCAGCAGCCAATGGCTCAGGGGAGGGATGGGTGCTGAAGCTTTCTTT. The V gene is TRBV4-2, the J gene TRBJ1-1; possible D gene TRBD1, 6 bases. Trimming shortened V by 2 bases and J by 6 bases, and 22 bases separated the two germline ends. CDR3 length equals 17 residues. CDR1 and CDR2 (germline): LGHNA, YNFKEQ.

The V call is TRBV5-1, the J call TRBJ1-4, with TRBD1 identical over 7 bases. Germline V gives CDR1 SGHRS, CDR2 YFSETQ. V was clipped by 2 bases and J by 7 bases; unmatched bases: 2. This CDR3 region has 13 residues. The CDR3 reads CASSLTGAEKLFF. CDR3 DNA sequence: TGCGCCAGCAGCTTAACAGGGGCTGAAAAACTGTTTTTT.

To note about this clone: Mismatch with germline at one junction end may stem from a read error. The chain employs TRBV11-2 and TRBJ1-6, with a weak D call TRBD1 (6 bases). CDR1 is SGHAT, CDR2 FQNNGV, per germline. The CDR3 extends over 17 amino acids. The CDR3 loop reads CASSLEPGTSYNSPLHF. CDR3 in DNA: TGTGCCAGCAGCCTAGAACCCGGGACATCTTATAATTCACCCCTCCACTTT.

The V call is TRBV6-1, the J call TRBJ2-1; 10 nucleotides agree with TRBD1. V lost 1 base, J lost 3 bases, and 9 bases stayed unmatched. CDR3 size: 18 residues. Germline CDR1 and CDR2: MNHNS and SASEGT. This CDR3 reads CASSEGFMRDRGYNEQFF. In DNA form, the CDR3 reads TGTGCCAGCAGTGAAGGGTTCATGAGGGACAGGGGCTACAATGAGCAGTTCTTC.

The CDR3: CASSPGTGLQETQYF. The CDR3 nucleotides are TGTGCCAGCAGCCCCGGGACAGGGCTCCAAGAGACCCAGTACTTC. This sequence joins TRBV5-8 and TRBJ2-5; 9 bases line up with TRBD1. The CDR3 spans 15 residues. After removal of 4 bases from V and 1 base from J, the junction contained 5 bases not matched to a gene. CDR1 and CDR2 (germline): SGHTS, YDEGEE.

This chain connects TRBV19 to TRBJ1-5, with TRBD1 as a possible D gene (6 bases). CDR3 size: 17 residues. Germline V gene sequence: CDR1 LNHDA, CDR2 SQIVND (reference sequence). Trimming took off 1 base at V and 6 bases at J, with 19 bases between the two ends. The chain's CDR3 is CASSIATGRGAIQPQHF. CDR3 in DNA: TGTGCCAGTAGTATAGCGACCGGGCGGGGGGCGATTCAGCCCCAGCATTTT.

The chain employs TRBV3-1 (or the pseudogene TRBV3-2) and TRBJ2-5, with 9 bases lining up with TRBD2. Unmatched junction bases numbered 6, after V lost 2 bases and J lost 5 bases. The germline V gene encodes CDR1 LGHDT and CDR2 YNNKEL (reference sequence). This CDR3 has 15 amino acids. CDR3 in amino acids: CASSQQATSGETQYF. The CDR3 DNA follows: TGTGCCAGCAGCCAACAGGCGACTAGCGGTGAGACCCAGTACTTC.

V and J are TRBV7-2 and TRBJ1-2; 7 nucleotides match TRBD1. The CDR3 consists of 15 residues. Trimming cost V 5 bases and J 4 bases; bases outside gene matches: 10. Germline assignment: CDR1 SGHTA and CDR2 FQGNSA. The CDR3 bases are TGTGCCAGCAGCACAAGACAGGGAGCGGGCTATGGCTACACCTTC. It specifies CASSTRQGAGYGYTF.

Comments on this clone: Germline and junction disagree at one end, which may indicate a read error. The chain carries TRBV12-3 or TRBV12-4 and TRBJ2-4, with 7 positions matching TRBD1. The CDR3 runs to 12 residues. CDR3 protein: CASSLKGANPDF. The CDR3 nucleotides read TGTGCCAGCAGCCTAAAGGGGGCGAACCCCGACTTC.

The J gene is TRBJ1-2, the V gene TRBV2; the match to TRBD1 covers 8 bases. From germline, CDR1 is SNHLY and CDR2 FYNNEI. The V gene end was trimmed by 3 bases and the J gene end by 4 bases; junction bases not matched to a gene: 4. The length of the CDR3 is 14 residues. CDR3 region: CASSDPGGVYGYTF. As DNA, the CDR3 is TGTGCCAGCAGTGACCCAGGGGGCGTCTATGGCTACACCTTC.

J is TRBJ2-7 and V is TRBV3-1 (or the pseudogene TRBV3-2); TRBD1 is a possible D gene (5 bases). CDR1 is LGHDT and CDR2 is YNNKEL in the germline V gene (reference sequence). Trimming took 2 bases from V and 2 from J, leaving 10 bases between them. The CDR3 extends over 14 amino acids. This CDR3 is CASSQYQGAYEQYF. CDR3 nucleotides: TGTGCCAGCAGCCAATACCAAGGGGCCTACGAGCAGTACTTC.

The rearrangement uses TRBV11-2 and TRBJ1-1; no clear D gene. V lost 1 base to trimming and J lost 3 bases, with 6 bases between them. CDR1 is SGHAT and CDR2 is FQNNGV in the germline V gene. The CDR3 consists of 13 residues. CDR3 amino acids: CASSLVEYTEAFF. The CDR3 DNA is TGTGCCAGCAGCTTAGTTGAGTACACTGAAGCTTTCTTT. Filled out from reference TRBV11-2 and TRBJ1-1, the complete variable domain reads EAGVAQSPRYKIIEKRQSVAFWCNPISGHATLYWYQQILGQGPKLLIQFQNNGVVDDSQLPKDRFSAERLKGVDSTLKIQPAKLEDSAVYLCASSLVEYTEAFFGQGTRLTVV.